This T cell receptor beta chain was observed in a study of radiotherapy plus CTLA-4 blockade in lung cancer. For the study at large: Objective responses emerged in over 15% of patients, and around 31% attained disease control. Study-wide results and caveats: TCR clones of tumor origin grew in blood after radiotherapy plus ipilimumab. Per reports, early blood T cell clone dynamics, plus interferon-beta, forecast response most strongly.

Here immunoSEQ multiplex PCR was the method, and the copy in TCRdb shows in-frame clones only, minus some. In the table there are roughly 80,000 clones, roughly 79% of which are singletons. On this clone: What it recognizes is unknown.

Ipilimumab-mediated CTLA-4 blockade plus focal radiation was given to patients having chemo-refractory metastatic non-small-cell lung cancer. This TCR was recovered from a human donor with non-small cell lung cancer who had a partial response to radiotherapy plus ipilimumab. Some clones in this sample may be carry-over from other donors' samples. The sample consisted of peripheral blood, taken from a patient treated with radiotherapy plus ipilimumab.

The CDR3 protein is CASRGQPTSEQFF. DNA for the CDR3: TGTGCCAGCAGAGGACAGCCCACATCCGAGCAGTTCTTC. This chain joins TRBV2 and TRBJ2-1; weak D call: TRBD1 (6 bases). Trimming shortened V by 6 bases and J by 10 bases, and 16 bases separated the two germline ends. Germline V gene data show CDR1 as SNHLY and CDR2 as FYNNEI. CDR3 length: 13 amino acids.